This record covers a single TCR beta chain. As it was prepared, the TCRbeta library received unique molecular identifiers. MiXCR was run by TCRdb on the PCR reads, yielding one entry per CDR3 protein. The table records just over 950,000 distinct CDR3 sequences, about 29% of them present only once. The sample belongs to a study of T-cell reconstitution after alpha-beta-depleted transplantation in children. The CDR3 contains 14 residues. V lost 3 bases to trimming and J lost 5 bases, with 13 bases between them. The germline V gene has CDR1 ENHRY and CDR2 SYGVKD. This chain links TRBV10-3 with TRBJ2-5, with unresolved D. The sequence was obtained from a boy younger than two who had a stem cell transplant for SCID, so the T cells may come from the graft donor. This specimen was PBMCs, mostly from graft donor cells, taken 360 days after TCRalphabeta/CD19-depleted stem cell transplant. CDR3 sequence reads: CAISDSDGPETQYF. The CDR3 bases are TGTGCCATCAGTGATTCCGATGGCCCGGAGACCCAGTACTTC.